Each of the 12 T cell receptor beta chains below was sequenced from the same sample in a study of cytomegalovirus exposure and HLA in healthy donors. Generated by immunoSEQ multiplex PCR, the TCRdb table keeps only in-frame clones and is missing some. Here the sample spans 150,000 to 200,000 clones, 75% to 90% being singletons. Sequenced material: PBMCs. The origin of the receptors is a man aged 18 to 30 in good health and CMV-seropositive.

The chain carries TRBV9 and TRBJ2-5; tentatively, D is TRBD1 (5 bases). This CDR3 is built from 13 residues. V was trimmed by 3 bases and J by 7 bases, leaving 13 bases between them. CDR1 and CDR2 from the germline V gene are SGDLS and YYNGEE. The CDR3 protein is CASSGGQGWTQYF. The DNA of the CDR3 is TGTGCCAGCAGCGGGGGTCAGGGATGGACCCAGTACTTC.

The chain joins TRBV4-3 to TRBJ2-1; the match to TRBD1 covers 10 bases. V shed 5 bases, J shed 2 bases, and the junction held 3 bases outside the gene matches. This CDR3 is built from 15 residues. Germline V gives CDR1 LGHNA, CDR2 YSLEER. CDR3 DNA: TGCGCCAGCAGCGTGGGACAGGGGACCTACAATGAGCAGTTCTTC. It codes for CASSVGQGTYNEQFF.

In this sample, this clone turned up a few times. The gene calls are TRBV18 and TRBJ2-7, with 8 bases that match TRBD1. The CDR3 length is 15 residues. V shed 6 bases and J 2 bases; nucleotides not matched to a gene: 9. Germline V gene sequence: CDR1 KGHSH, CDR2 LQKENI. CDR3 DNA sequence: TGTGCCAGCTCGTCAGGACAGGGATATACCTACGAGCAGTACTTC. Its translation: CASSSGQGYTYEQYF.

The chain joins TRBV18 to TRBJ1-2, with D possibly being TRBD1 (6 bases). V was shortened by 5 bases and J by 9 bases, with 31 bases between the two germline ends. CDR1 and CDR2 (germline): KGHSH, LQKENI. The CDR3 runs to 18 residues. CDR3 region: CASSSKRGQNHQTGSYTF. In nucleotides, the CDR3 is TGTGCCAGCTCATCAAAGAGAGGACAGAACCACCAAACGGGTAGCTACACCTTC.

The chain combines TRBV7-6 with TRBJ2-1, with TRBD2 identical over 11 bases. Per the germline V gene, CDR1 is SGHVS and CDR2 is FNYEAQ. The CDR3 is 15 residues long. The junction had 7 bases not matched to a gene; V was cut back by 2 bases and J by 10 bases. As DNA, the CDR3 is TGTGCCAGCAGCTTACTTAGCGGGAGGGCGAAAGAGCAGTTCTTC. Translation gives CASSLLSGRAKEQFF.

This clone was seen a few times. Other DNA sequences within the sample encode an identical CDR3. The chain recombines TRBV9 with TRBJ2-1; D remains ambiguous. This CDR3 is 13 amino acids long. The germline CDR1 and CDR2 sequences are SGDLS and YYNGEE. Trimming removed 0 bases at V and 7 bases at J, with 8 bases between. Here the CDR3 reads CASSVVSGNEQFF. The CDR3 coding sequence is TGTGCCAGCAGCGTAGTCTCCGGGAATGAGCAGTTCTTC.

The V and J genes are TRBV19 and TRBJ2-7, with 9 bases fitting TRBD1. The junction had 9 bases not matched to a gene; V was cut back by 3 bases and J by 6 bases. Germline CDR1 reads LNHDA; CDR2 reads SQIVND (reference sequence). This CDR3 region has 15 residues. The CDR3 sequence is CASSIKQGAHSEQYF. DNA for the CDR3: TGTGCCAGTAGTATCAAACAGGGGGCTCATTCCGAGCAGTACTTC.

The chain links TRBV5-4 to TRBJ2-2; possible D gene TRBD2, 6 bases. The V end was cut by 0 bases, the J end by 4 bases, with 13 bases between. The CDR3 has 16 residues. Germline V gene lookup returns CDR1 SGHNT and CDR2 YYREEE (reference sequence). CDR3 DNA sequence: TGTGCCAGCAGCTTGGCCAAGACTAGGTCCACCGGGGAGCTGTTTTTT. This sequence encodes CASSLAKTRSTGELFF.

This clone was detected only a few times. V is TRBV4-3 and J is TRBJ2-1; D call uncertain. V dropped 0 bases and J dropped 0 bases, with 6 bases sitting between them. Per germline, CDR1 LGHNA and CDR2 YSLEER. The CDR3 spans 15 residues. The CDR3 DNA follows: TGCGCCAGCAGCCAAGAGTTGAGCTCCTACAATGAGCAGTTCTTC. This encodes CASSQELSSYNEQFF.

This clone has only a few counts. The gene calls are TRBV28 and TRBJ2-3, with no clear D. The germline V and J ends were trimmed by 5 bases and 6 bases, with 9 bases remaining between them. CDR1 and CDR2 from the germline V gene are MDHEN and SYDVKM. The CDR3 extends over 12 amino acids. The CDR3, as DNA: TGTGCCAGCAGTCCAACTTACGATACGCAGTATTTT. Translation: CASSPTYDTQYF.

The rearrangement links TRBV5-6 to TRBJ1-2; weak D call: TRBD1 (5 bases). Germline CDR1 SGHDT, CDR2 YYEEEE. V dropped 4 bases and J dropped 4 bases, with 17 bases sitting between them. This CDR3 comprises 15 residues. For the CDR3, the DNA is TGTGCCAGCAGCCTCCGTAGGGGTCTTGGCTATGGCTACACCTTC. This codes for CASSLRRGLGYGYTF.

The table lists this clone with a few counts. The CDR3 DNA follows: TGTGCCTGGACGGGGGGCCAGAGCTACACCTTC. It specifies CAWTGGQSYTF. The chain combines TRBV30 with TRBJ1-2, with D possibly matching TRBD1 (6 bases). CDR3 size: 11 residues. Germline assignment: CDR1 GTSNPN and CDR2 SVGIG (reference sequence). Trimming took 4 bases from V and 9 from J, leaving 12 bases between them.